A single sample gave rise to the 20 T cell receptor beta chains below, sequenced in a study of T-cell memory formation after mild COVID-19. Each CDR3 protein gets one entry after TCRdb re-called the 5' RACE reads with MiXCR. The table has around 390,000 distinct CDR3 sequences, more than 15% seen once; the top ten hold about 22%. The sample taken for sequencing was PBMCs or a T cell subset sorted from them (not recorded which). All receptors derive from a man aged 18 to 35 who had mild COVID-19 (a few samples of this study predate the infection). Cell type and time point are not known.

This chain links TRBV6-5 with TRBJ2-3, with D perhaps TRBD1 (6 bases). Germline V gives CDR1 MNHEY, CDR2 SVGAGI. Trimming shortened V by 0 bases and J by 5 bases, and 15 bases separated the two germline ends. The CDR3 spans 16 residues. DNA of the CDR3: TGTGCCAGCAGTTACTCAAACAGGGATTTGGGAGATACGCAGTATTTT. Translation gives CASSYSNRDLGDTQYF.

This clonotype has more than one count but fewer than ten. This chain links TRBV12-3 or TRBV12-4 with TRBJ2-1, with D possibly being TRBD2 (6 bases). The CDR3 loop spans 16 amino acids. V lost 6 bases, J lost 0 bases, and 15 bases lay in between. CDR3 sequence reads: CASRPKAGSSYNEQFF. Written as DNA, the CDR3 is TGTGCCAGCAGACCAAAAGCGGGCAGCTCCTACAATGAGCAGTTCTTC.

This CDR3 reads CASSAGQGNSDEQYF. The DNA of the CDR3 is TGCGCCAGCAGCGCCGGACAGGGAAATAGCGACGAGCAGTACTTC. The chain is built from TRBV5-1 and TRBJ2-7; 8 bases are a match to TRBD1. The germline gives CDR1 SGHRS, CDR2 YFSETQ. The CDR3 loop spans 15 amino acids. V shed 4 bases, J shed 5 bases, and the junction held 11 bases outside the gene matches.

This clonotype was recorded a few times. The chain has TRBV3-1 and TRBJ1-2; 8 bases match TRBD1. Per the germline V gene, CDR1 is LGHDT and CDR2 is YNNKEL (reference sequence). Trimming removed 4 bases from V and 5 bases from J; junction bases left unmatched: 6. The CDR3 loop spans 14 amino acids. CDR3 DNA: TGTGCCAGCAGCCGGCCCGGGACAGGATATGGCTACACCTTC. This translates into CASSRPGTGYGYTF.

This chain links TRBV20-1 with TRBJ2-3; D is perhaps TRBD1 (6 bases). Germline V gene lookup returns CDR1 DFQATT and CDR2 SNEGSKA (reference sequence). The CDR3 spans 15 residues. The ends were cut back, 1 base at V and 6 bases at J, with 17 bases in the middle. CDR3 sequence (DNA): TGCAGTGCTAGAGGTTGGGCAGGGGATTTCGATACGCAGTATTTT. Amino acids: CSARGWAGDFDTQYF.

This clonotype has just a few counts. The chain links TRBV7-9 to TRBJ2-1, with 10 bases identical to TRBD2. After removal of 5 bases from V and 0 bases from J, the junction contained 10 bases not matched to a gene. Per germline, CDR1 SEHNR and CDR2 FQNEAQ (reference sequence). This CDR3 has 18 residues. CDR3 loop: CASSPKSGGAFSYNEQFF. In DNA form, the CDR3 reads TGTGCCAGCAGCCCTAAGAGCGGGGGGGCTTTCTCCTACAATGAGCAGTTCTTC.

The chain recombines TRBV5-1 with TRBJ2-1; no definite D call. The V end was cut by 3 bases, the J end by 8 bases, with 12 bases between. CDR1 is SGHRS, CDR2 YFSETQ, per germline. The CDR3 sequence is 13 residues long. CDR3: CASSSIGWDEQFF. In nucleotides, the CDR3 is TGCGCCAGCAGCTCGATTGGGTGGGATGAGCAGTTCTTC.

The genes are TRBV28 and TRBJ1-5; the D gene is possibly TRBD1 (6 bases). The CDR3 length is 13 residues. Germline CDR1 and CDR2: MDHEN and SYDVKM. Trimming cost V 6 bases and J 11 bases, with 17 bases left between them. CDR3: CASSISGEWAQHF. CDR3 nucleotides: TGTGCCAGCAGCATATCAGGGGAGTGGGCCCAGCATTTT.

V gene TRBV5-5 combines with J gene TRBJ1-1; unclear D gene. This CDR3 is 12 amino acids long. CDR1 is SGHKS and CDR2 is YYEKEE in the germline V gene (reference sequence). Trimming took 5 bases from V and 5 from J, leaving 10 bases between them. CDR3 nucleotides: TGTGCCAGCAGATTCGGGAGTACTGAAGCTTTCTTT. Protein: CASRFGSTEAFF.

This clonotype was detected many times. The V call is TRBV12-3 or TRBV12-4, the J call TRBJ1-1; D unclear. Trimming left V 4 bases short and J 1 base short, with 7 bases between. This CDR3 comprises 13 residues. The CDR3 DNA follows: TGTGCCAGCAGTTCCTCCGGGAACACTGAAGCTTTCTTT. It codes for CASSSSGNTEAFF.

The rearrangement links TRBV7-3 to TRBJ2-1; D remains ambiguous. The CDR3 loop spans 14 amino acids. V lost 1 base to trimming and J lost 5 bases, with 9 bases between them. Germline V gene sequence: CDR1 SGHTA, CDR2 FQGTGA. The CDR3, as DNA: TGTGCCAGCAGCTTAAGAATACACCACAATGAGCAGTTCTTC. Amino acids: CASSLRIHHNEQFF. Full variable domain (outside the CDR3, taken from reference TRBV7-3 and TRBJ2-1): GAGVSQTPSNKVTEKGKYVELRCDPISGHTALYWYRQSLGQGPEFLIYFQGTGAADDSGLPNDRFFAVRPEGSVSTLKIQRTERGDSAVYLCASSLRIHHNEQFFGPGTRLTVL.

The chain recombines TRBV7-2 with TRBJ1-1, with 7 bases lining up with TRBD1. This CDR3 is built from 14 residues. Germline values: CDR1 SGHTA, CDR2 FQGNSA. Losses at the gene ends were 4 bases for V and 0 bases for J; bases not matched to a gene: 2. CDR3 in amino acids: CASSWGTVNTEAFF. CDR3 in DNA: TGTGCCAGCAGCTGGGGGACAGTGAACACTGAAGCTTTCTTT.

This clonotype was seen a few times. This chain links TRBV27 with TRBJ2-7; 15 positions agree with TRBD2. The J segment lost 4 bases and the V segment lost 4 bases, leaving 11 bases of the junction unmatched. The CDR3 contains 18 residues. Germline V lookup: CDR1 MNHEY, CDR2 SMNVEV (reference sequence). The CDR3 protein is CASSSQPPGLAGGYEQYV. CDR3 coding DNA: TGTGCCAGCAGTTCGCAACCCCCGGGACTAGCGGGGGGATACGAGCAGTACGTC.

This chain uses TRBV30 with TRBJ1-1; no clear D. Per the germline V gene, CDR1 is GTSNPN and CDR2 is SVGIG (reference sequence). The CDR3 is 11 amino acids. Deletions cut 2 bases from V and 8 bases from J, with 9 bases between. CDR3 protein: CAWSLTDEAFF. CDR3 bases: TGTGCCTGGAGTTTGACTGACGAAGCTTTCTTT.

Ten or more counts support this clonotype. The chain is built from TRBV5-1 and TRBJ1-1; weak D call: TRBD1 (6 bases). V was shortened by 10 bases and J by 1 base, with 17 bases between the two germline ends. This CDR3 contains 14 residues. Germline V gene lookup returns CDR1 SGHRS and CDR2 YFSETQ. The CDR3 here is CASRAGATNTEAFF. In DNA, the CDR3 is TGCGCCTCCAGGGCAGGGGCAACGAACACTGAAGCTTTCTTT.

This clonotype was seen only a few times. V and J are TRBV7-9 and TRBJ2-5; 9 bases line up with TRBD1. The trim removed 4 bases at V and 1 base at J, leaving 7 bases unmatched. This CDR3 has 16 residues. Germline CDR1 reads SEHNR; CDR2 reads FQNEAQ (reference sequence). This chain's CDR3 is CASSSLGQGIQETQYF. The DNA for the CDR3 is TGTGCCAGCAGCTCCCTGGGACAGGGTATCCAAGAGACCCAGTACTTC.

This clonotype has a handful of counts. The rearrangement links TRBV28 to TRBJ1-4; 7 bases line up with TRBD1. The junction had 9 bases not matched to a gene; V was cut back by 6 bases and J by 8 bases. Germline lookup yields CDR1 MDHEN and CDR2 SYDVKM. CDR3 length: 14 amino acids. The CDR3 DNA reads as TGTGCCAGCAGCGGAACAGGGGTAAGGGAAAAACTGTTTTTT. Protein product: CASSGTGVREKLFF. Full variable domain (remainder filled in from reference TRBV28 and TRBJ1-4): DVKVTQSSRYLVKRTGEKVFLECVQDMDHENMFWYRQDPGLGLRLIYFSYDVKMKEKGDIPEGYSVSREKKERFSLILESASTNQTSMYLCASSGTGVREKLFFGSGTQLSVL.

This clonotype occurred many times. This chain links TRBV4-1 with TRBJ2-1, with D possibly being TRBD2 (7 bases). The CDR3 extends over 17 amino acids. Germline V gives CDR1 MGHRA, CDR2 YSYEKL. The V end lost 0 bases, the J end lost 0 bases, and 12 bases lay between the germline ends. The CDR3 DNA reads as TGCGCCAGCAGCCAAGATGGCGGGGGCCTCTCCTACAATGAGCAGTTCTTC. Translation: CASSQDGGGLSYNEQFF.

The chain is built from TRBV18 and TRBJ1-1; D unresolved. The ends were cut back, 3 bases at V and 5 bases at J, with 13 bases in the middle. Germline assignment: CDR1 KGHSH and CDR2 LQKENI. CDR3 length equals 14 residues. CDR3 protein: CASSPRHSPTEAFF. The CDR3 coding sequence is TGTGCCAGCTCACCGAGGCACAGTCCGACTGAAGCTTTCTTT.

This clonotype was seen a handful of times. The rearrangement links TRBV5-1 to TRBJ1-6; TRBD1 matches 7 bases. The CDR3 is made up of 17 amino acids. Trimming at V came to 4 bases and at J to 1 base, leaving 8 bases not matched to a gene. Germline V gene data show CDR1 as SGHRS and CDR2 as YFSETQ. The CDR3 region is CASSRGTERSYNSPLHF. The CDR3 nucleotides read TGCGCCAGCAGCCGGGGGACAGAACGTTCCTATAATTCACCCCTCCACTTT.